The 24 T cell receptor beta chains in this list originate from one sample, sequenced in a study of T cell responses to AZD1222 COVID-19 vaccine (dated by TCRdb to the early 2020s). Interpreted using the paper, the time point label stands for: baseline before first vaccination. The receptor library was made with the immunoSEQ multiplex PCR assay. The immuneACCESS repertoire file appears here via TCRdb, limited to in-frame rearrangements. These files lack a portion of the clones; in checked studies, under half of the deficit traces to unresolved V genes, and the cause of the others is not known. This sample has some 150,000 clones in its table, and 90% of those were observed once. The ten largest clones add up to under 2% of the sample. Sequences were derived from peripheral blood, sampled on day 0 of AZD1222 vaccination. Receptors were obtained from an adult in good health.

The chain is built from TRBV30 and TRBJ1-5, with D perhaps matching TRBD1 (6 bases). CDR1 and CDR2 from the germline V gene are GTSNPN and SVGIG (reference sequence). CDR3 size: 15 residues. Trimming cost V 2 bases and J 7 bases, with 18 bases left between them. Here the CDR3 DNA reads TGTGCCTGGAGTCTAGGGCAGGGGTCAAGGCAGCCCCAGCATTTT. This gives the protein CAWSLGQGSRQPQHF. The full variable domain, rest sourced from reference TRBV30 and TRBJ1-5, is SQTIHQWPATLVQPVGSPLSLECTVEGTSNPNLYWYRQAAGRGLQLLFYSVGIGQISSEVPQNLSASRPQDRQFILSSKKLLLSDSGFYLCAWSLGQGSRQPQHFGDGTRLSIL.

J is TRBJ2-1 and V is TRBV6-4, with D possibly being TRBD2 (6 bases). The germline V gene has CDR1 MRHNA and CDR2 SNTAGT. V lost 3 bases to trimming and J lost 6 bases, with 12 bases between them. The CDR3 extends over 14 amino acids. CDR3 in amino acids: CASSEAEGLNEQFF. In DNA, the CDR3 is TGTGCCAGCAGTGAGGCGGAGGGACTCAATGAGCAGTTCTTC.

This sequence joins TRBV19 and TRBJ2-1; a weak D match, TRBD2 (6 bases). Trimming stripped 5 bases from V and 7 bases from J, with 21 bases between. This CDR3 contains 16 residues. Germline lookup yields CDR1 LNHDA and CDR2 SQIVND (reference sequence). CDR3 in DNA: TGTGCCAGTAGTGGCACACGCAGGATACGGGGGAATGAGCAGTTCTTC. Its translation is CASSGTRRIRGNEQFF. Based on the CDR3 plus reference TRBV19 and TRBJ2-1, the full variable domain is DGGITQSPKYLFRKEGQNVTLSCEQNLNHDAMYWYRQDPGQGLRLIYYSQIVNDFQKGDIAEGYSVSREKKESFPLTVTSAQKNPTAFYLCASSGTRRIRGNEQFFGPGTRLTVL.

This clone has a single count. The rearrangement joins TRBV7-3 to TRBJ2-7; no firm D call. CDR3 size: 13 residues. The germline V gene has CDR1 SGHTA and CDR2 FQGTGA. V lost 2 bases, J lost 6 bases, and 11 bases lay in between. This chain's CDR3 is CASSLAVESEQYF. In nucleotides, the CDR3 is TGTGCCAGCAGCTTAGCCGTGGAAAGCGAGCAGTACTTC.

The chain couples TRBV3-1 (or the pseudogene TRBV3-2) to TRBJ2-7, with 10 bases identical to TRBD2. The CDR3 totals 17 residues. Germline V gene sequence: CDR1 LGHDT, CDR2 YNNKEL (reference sequence). The trim removed 4 bases at V and 0 bases at J, leaving 9 bases unmatched. The CDR3: CASSLAGTSVSSYEQYF. The CDR3 region has the DNA TGTGCCAGCAGCCTTGCCGGGACTAGCGTGAGCTCCTACGAGCAGTACTTC.

The sample holds one count of this clone. The chain combines TRBV5-8 with TRBJ2-7; D unresolved. The V gene's germline CDR1 is SGHTS and CDR2 YDEGEE. This CDR3 is built from 13 residues. V dropped 1 base and J dropped 3 bases, with 8 bases sitting between them. The CDR3 protein is CASSLKLGYEQYF. The CDR3 DNA follows: TGTGCCAGCAGCTTGAAGCTAGGCTACGAGCAGTACTTC.

The V and J genes are TRBV19 and TRBJ1-5; 7 bases match TRBD1. This CDR3 region has 18 residues. The V gene's germline CDR1 is LNHDA and CDR2 SQIVND (reference sequence). Germline trimming cut 4 bases from V and 1 base from J; bases unmatched to any gene: 13. CDR3 amino acids: CASSTSQGQVRSNQPQHF. For the CDR3, the DNA is TGTGCCAGTAGTACCTCACAGGGGCAGGTCAGGAGCAATCAGCCCCAGCATTTT.

The rearrangement joins TRBV5-1 to TRBJ2-5; D tentatively reads TRBD1 or TRBD2 (5 bases each). The germline V gene encodes CDR1 SGHRS and CDR2 YFSETQ. The ends were cut back, 2 bases at V and 2 bases at J, with 10 bases in the middle. The CDR3 covers 14 residues. The CDR3: CASSFLRGQETQYF. DNA of the CDR3: TGCGCCAGCAGCTTCCTGAGGGGTCAAGAGACCCAGTACTTC.

The chain uses TRBV19 and TRBJ1-2; D not certain. The germline CDR1 and CDR2 sequences are LNHDA and SQIVND (reference sequence). The V end was cut by 4 bases, the J end by 0 bases, with 6 bases between. This CDR3 spans 13 amino acids. The CDR3 region is CASSTIANYGYTF. As DNA, the CDR3 is TGTGCCAGTAGTACCATTGCTAACTATGGCTACACCTTC. The whole variable domain, remainder taken from reference TRBV19 and TRBJ1-2, is DGGITQSPKYLFRKEGQNVTLSCEQNLNHDAMYWYRQDPGQGLRLIYYSQIVNDFQKGDIAEGYSVSREKKESFPLTVTSAQKNPTAFYLCASSTIANYGYTFGSGTRLTVV.

This chain links TRBV28 with TRBJ1-3; D may be TRBD1 (6 bases). The CDR3 is 16 residues long. Germline loops: CDR1 MDHEN, CDR2 SYDVKM. Trimming left V 3 bases short and J 4 bases short, with 16 bases between. The CDR3 DNA follows: TGTGCCAGCAGTTTCGCAGCCGGGACACGAGGAAACACCATATATTTT. It specifies CASSFAAGTRGNTIYF.

This sequence joins TRBV21-1 and TRBJ1-5; the table's D gene call, TRBD1, was not cross checked with the DNA. TRBV21-1 counts as a pseudogene. The CDR3 is 17 amino acids. The CDR3 nucleotides read TGTGCCAGCAGCCCGGGACACAAAATTTATAGCAATCAGCCCCAGCATTTT. Translating it yields CASSPGHKIYSNQPQHF.

The chain links TRBV19 to TRBJ2-1; D is perhaps TRBD1 (6 bases). V lost 4 bases and J lost 7, with 20 bases in between. The CDR3 has 16 residues. Germline CDR1 reads LNHDA; CDR2 reads SQIVND (reference sequence). The CDR3 region has the DNA TGTGCCAGTAGTACCCGCTACCCACCAAGGGGGAATGAGCAGTTCTTC. It specifies CASSTRYPPRGNEQFF. Filled out from reference TRBV19 and TRBJ2-1, the complete variable domain reads DGGITQSPKYLFRKEGQNVTLSCEQNLNHDAMYWYRQDPGQGLRLIYYSQIVNDFQKGDIAEGYSVSREKKESFPLTVTSAQKNPTAFYLCASSTRYPPRGNEQFFGPGTRLTVL.

The chain couples TRBV5-6 to TRBJ2-2; D tentatively fits TRBD1 or TRBD2 (5 bases each). The V and J ends lost 0 bases and 6 bases respectively, with 6 bases between them. Germline V lookup: CDR1 SGHDT, CDR2 YYEEEE. The CDR3 runs to 13 residues. Here the CDR3 reads CASSLGGPGELFF. DNA for the CDR3: TGTGCCAGCAGCTTGGGGGGACCCGGGGAGCTGTTTTTT.

The chain employs TRBV30 and TRBJ1-1; D is unresolved. V lost 3 bases to trimming and J lost 1 base, with 15 bases between them. The germline V gene has CDR1 GTSNPN and CDR2 SVGIG (reference sequence). The CDR3 sequence is 15 residues long. CDR3 nucleotide sequence: TGTGCCTGGAGCCGCCTTCGTCGAGAGAACACTGAAGCTTTCTTT. Translating gives CAWSRLRRENTEAFF. The complete variable domain, with remaining parts taken from reference TRBV30 and TRBJ1-1, reads SQTIHQWPATLVQPVGSPLSLECTVEGTSNPNLYWYRQAAGRGLQLLFYSVGIGQISSEVPQNLSASRPQDRQFILSSKKLLLSDSGFYLCAWSRLRRENTEAFFGQGTRLTVV.

This clone was counted once. The chain carries TRBV3-1 (or the pseudogene TRBV3-2) and TRBJ1-1; possibly TRBD1 for D (6 bases). The V gene's germline CDR1 is LGHDT and CDR2 YNNKEL (reference sequence). The CDR3 runs to 13 residues. V was cut by 4 bases and J by 1 base, with 7 bases left in between. CDR3 coding DNA: TGTGCCAGCAGCCTACAGGGGAACACTGAAGCTTTCTTT. The encoded protein is CASSLQGNTEAFF.

This clone was found once. The chain is built from TRBV7-2 and TRBJ1-4; D gene ambiguous. CDR3 length: 14 residues. Trimming stripped 2 bases from V and 0 bases from J, with 4 bases between. Germline V gene data show CDR1 as SGHTA and CDR2 as FQGNSA. This chain's CDR3 is CASSLLATNEKLFF. As DNA, the CDR3 is TGTGCCAGCAGCTTATTGGCAACTAATGAAAAACTGTTTTTT.

The DNA of the CDR3 is TGTGCCAGCAGCTTAATGACAGGCGAAAGCTATGGCTACACCTTC. This sequence encodes CASSLMTGESYGYTF. The rearrangement links TRBV7-9 to TRBJ1-2; TRBD1 is a possible D gene (6 bases). Germline V gene lookup returns CDR1 SEHNR and CDR2 FQNEAQ (reference sequence). Trimming shortened V by 2 bases and J by 4 bases, and 14 bases separated the two germline ends. The CDR3 length is 15 residues.

The chain joins TRBV11-3 to TRBJ2-1; D remains ambiguous. The CDR3 extends over 14 amino acids. Between the trimmed V and J ends, which lost 2 bases and 8 bases, there was a span of 13 bases. The V gene's germline CDR1 is SGHNT and CDR2 YENEEA. CDR3 protein: CASSLTMRDDEQFF. The CDR3 DNA sequence: TGTGCCAGCAGCTTAACCATGAGAGACGATGAGCAGTTCTTC.

This chain connects TRBV7-2 to TRBJ1-2, with 8 bases fitting TRBD1. Germline loops: CDR1 SGHTA, CDR2 FQGNSA. Losses at the gene ends were 2 bases for V and 2 bases for J; bases not matched to a gene: 4. The CDR3 extends over 15 amino acids. CDR3 in DNA: TGTGCCAGCAGCTTAAGGACAGGGCCAAACTATGGCTACACCTTC. Translated: CASSLRTGPNYGYTF.

The chain employs TRBV6-5 and TRBJ1-2; the D gene is possibly TRBD1 (5 bases). V lost 2 bases to trimming and J lost 4 bases, with 5 bases between them. In germline, CDR1 is MNHEY, CDR2 SVGAGI. CDR3 length: 12 amino acids. CDR3 residues: CASSYGAYGYTF. DNA for the CDR3: TGTGCCAGCAGTTACGGGGCCTATGGCTACACCTTC.

The chain couples TRBV19 to TRBJ1-2, with unresolved D. The V gene's germline CDR1 is LNHDA and CDR2 SQIVND (reference sequence). Trimming removed 3 bases from V and 0 bases from J, with 8 bases in between. This CDR3 has 14 amino acids. In DNA form, the CDR3 reads TGTGCCAGTAGTATCGATACAGCTAACTATGGCTACACCTTC. Amino acid sequence: CASSIDTANYGYTF.

This clone was counted a single time. Different DNA sequences within this sample yield the same CDR3. This chain uses TRBV4-3 with TRBJ2-1; D may be TRBD1 or TRBD2 (5 bases each). V lost 1 base and J lost 0, with 7 bases in between. The CDR3 consists of 15 residues. The germline V gene has CDR1 LGHNA and CDR2 YSLEER. In nucleotides, the CDR3 is TGCGCCAGCAGCCAAGGGGGGAGCTCCTACAATGAGCAGTTCTTC. Translation gives CASSQGGSSYNEQFF.

The chain couples TRBV4-1 to TRBJ2-3, with D hard to call. Germline V gene sequence: CDR1 MGHRA, CDR2 YSYEKL. V was pared by 8 bases and J by 2 bases, with 20 bases between. This CDR3 contains 16 residues. The DNA for the CDR3 is TGCGCCAGCTCGAAAGCTACTAAGCAGGTCACAGATACGCAGTATTTT. Translated: CASSKATKQVTDTQYF.

The genes are TRBV18 and TRBJ1-1; D might be TRBD1 (5 bases). This CDR3 has 15 residues. V was pared by 3 bases and J by 3 bases, with 14 bases between. Germline V gene lookup returns CDR1 KGHSH and CDR2 LQKENI. The CDR3 loop is CASSPFVGGDTEAFF. The CDR3 DNA reads TGTGCCAGCTCACCCTTCGTGGGGGGTGACACTGAAGCTTTCTTT.